Each of the 31 T cell receptor beta chains below was sequenced from the same sample in a study of vaccination effects on CD4 cells after COVID-19. These receptors' targets are unknown. The assay was immunoSEQ multiplex PCR, and TCRdb's table has in-frame clones only and misses some. Of about 23,000 clones listed, just under 75% are singletons. With the ViraFEST assay, the study expanded antigen-specific CD4+ T cells using viral peptide pools, then sequenced them. At the end of over 8 days of culture, CD4+ T cells were isolated. Vaccinees lacked prior SARS-CoV-2 infection and tested negative for nucleocapsid antibodies. This sample comprised CD4+ T cells from PBMCs cultured with SARS-CoV-2 spike peptides, obtained before COVID-19 vaccination. All receptors come from a human donor who received a COVID-19 vaccine.

V is TRBV9 and J is TRBJ1-1; no firm D call. There are 12 residues in the CDR3. V dropped 0 bases and J dropped 3 bases, with 3 bases sitting between them. Germline loops: CDR1 SGDLS, CDR2 YYNGEE. CDR3 region: CASSVDHTEAFF. CDR3 coding DNA: TGTGCCAGCAGCGTAGATCACACTGAAGCTTTCTTT.

This clone appeared a few times. The chain joins TRBV12-5 to TRBJ2-1; 10 bases match TRBD2. The CDR3 loop spans 16 amino acids. Germline V gives CDR1 LGHNT, CDR2 FRNRAP. Trimming cost V 1 base and J 5 bases; bases outside gene matches: 5. CDR3 amino acids: CASGLGGLAPNNEQFF. For the CDR3, the DNA is TGTGCTAGTGGTTTGGGGGGACTAGCGCCTAACAATGAGCAGTTCTTC. The full variable domain, in which reference TRBV12-5 and TRBJ2-1 provide the parts outside the CDR3, is DARVTQTPRHKVTEMGQEVTMRCQPILGHNTVFWYRQTMMQGLELLAYFRNRAPLDDSGMPKDRFSAEMPDATLATLKIQPSEPRDSAVYFCASGLGGLAPNNEQFFGPGTRLTVL.

The V call is TRBV10-1, the J call TRBJ2-4; no firm D call. The length of the CDR3 is 17 residues. The germline V gene encodes CDR1 WNHNN and CDR2 SYGVQD (reference sequence). V lost 0 bases and J 7 bases, leaving 19 bases between the germline ends. The CDR3 DNA reads as TGCGCCAGCAGTGAGTCGTTAGGCGGATCGCTACGGAACATTCAGTACTTC. Amino acids: CASSESLGGSLRNIQYF.

The V and J genes are TRBV10-3 and TRBJ2-3, with 7 bases aligning to TRBD2. CDR3 length: 14 amino acids. CDR1 is ENHRY, CDR2 SYGVKD, per germline. Trimming at V came to 3 bases and at J to 6 bases, leaving 6 bases not matched to a gene. The CDR3 region has the DNA TGTGCCATCAGTGATCGACGGGAGGCGGATACGCAGTATTTT. Its translation: CAISDRREADTQYF.

The chain recombines TRBV6-5 with TRBJ2-1; tentatively, D is TRBD2 (6 bases). This CDR3 comprises 15 residues. V dropped 6 bases and J dropped 7 bases, with 19 bases sitting between them. Germline lookup yields CDR1 MNHEY and CDR2 SVGAGI. CDR3 loop: CASSLGEAGFNEQFF. CDR3 bases: TGTGCCAGCAGCCTCGGGGAGGCGGGGTTTAATGAGCAGTTCTTC.

The rearrangement uses TRBV2 and TRBJ2-3; unclear D gene. Germline CDR1 is SNHLY and CDR2 is FYNNEI. The CDR3 spans 14 residues. V was cut by 0 bases and J by 0 bases, with 4 bases left in between. This CDR3 is CASSEAVSTDTQYF. Here the CDR3 DNA reads TGTGCCAGCAGTGAAGCTGTGAGCACAGATACGCAGTATTTT.

This sequence joins TRBV13 and TRBJ1-2; no definite D call. Germline V lookup: CDR1 PRHDT, CDR2 FYEKMQ (reference sequence). V was trimmed by 2 bases and J by 3 bases, leaving 4 bases between them. The CDR3 is 12 amino acids. CDR3 in DNA: TGTGCCAGCAGCTTACACGACTATGGCTACACCTTC. The encoded protein is CASSLHDYGYTF.

The chain has TRBV6-5 and TRBJ1-1; D not resolved. This CDR3 region has 16 residues. Germline lookup yields CDR1 MNHEY and CDR2 SVGAGI. Trimming shortened V by 4 bases and J by 4 bases, and 19 bases separated the two germline ends. Here the CDR3 reads CASSSPYSGGGTEAFF. DNA for the CDR3: TGTGCCAGCAGTTCCCCATACAGTGGAGGTGGCACTGAAGCTTTCTTT.

The genes are TRBV3-1 (or the pseudogene TRBV3-2) and TRBJ2-3, with 11 bases fitting TRBD2. V gave up 4 bases and J gave up 1 base; unmatched junction bases: 10. Germline values: CDR1 LGHDT, CDR2 YNNKEL (reference sequence). This CDR3 spans 18 amino acids. The CDR3 loop reads CASSPTLSGRAGTDTQYF. The CDR3 DNA reads TGTGCCAGCAGCCCCACCCTTAGCGGGAGGGCAGGCACAGATACGCAGTATTTT.

The chain joins TRBV19 to TRBJ2-2, with 7 bases aligning to TRBD2. The length of the CDR3 is 14 residues. Looked up from germline, CDR1 is LNHDA and CDR2 is SQIVND (reference sequence). V lost 11 bases and J lost 4; bases outside the gene matches: 10. CDR3 in amino acids: CASQEQRGTGELFF. The DNA for the CDR3 is TGTGCCTCACAGGAACAGCGGGGCACCGGGGAGCTGTTTTTT.

In this sample, this clone turned up a few times. J is TRBJ2-4 and V is TRBV29-1; 10 bases are shared with TRBD1. Looked up from germline, CDR1 is SQVTM and CDR2 is ANQGSEA. Germline trimming cut 5 bases from V and 7 bases from J; bases unmatched to any gene: 11. The CDR3 contains 15 residues. The CDR3 DNA reads as TGCAGCGTTCTTTCGACAGGGGGCTTTGGGAACATTCAGTACTTC. It translates to CSVLSTGGFGNIQYF. Variable domain in full (rest from reference TRBV29-1 and TRBJ2-4): SAVISQKPSRDICQRGTSLTIQCQVDSQVTMMFWYRQQPGQSLTLIATANQGSEATYESGFVIDKFPISRPNLTFSTLTVSNMSPEDSSIYLCSVLSTGGFGNIQYFGAGTRLSVL.

The V and J genes are TRBV5-8 and TRBJ1-1; possible D gene TRBD1, 5 bases. CDR1 is SGHTS, CDR2 YDEGEE, per germline. The CDR3 extends over 15 amino acids. V was shortened by 6 bases and J by 0 bases, with 15 bases between the two germline ends. The CDR3 here is CASTLGGFMNTEAFF. In nucleotides, the CDR3 is TGTGCCAGCACCCTGGGGGGTTTCATGAACACTGAAGCTTTCTTT.

The rearrangement links TRBV27 to TRBJ1-2; D is possibly TRBD1 (5 bases). Germline V CDR1 and CDR2: MNHEY, SMNVEV (reference sequence). Trimming shortened V by 5 bases and J by 4 bases, and 14 bases separated the two germline ends. The CDR3 consists of 14 residues. Written as DNA, the CDR3 is TGTGCCAGCAGTCCGCGGGAGGGACCCTATGGCTACACCTTC. This codes for CASSPREGPYGYTF.

The gene calls are TRBV19 and TRBJ2-7; the D gene is possibly TRBD1 (6 bases). V lost 4 bases, J lost 1 base, and 14 bases lay in between. The CDR3 extends over 15 amino acids. Germline V CDR1 and CDR2: LNHDA, SQIVND (reference sequence). The CDR3 DNA reads as TGTGCCAGTAGTAAGACCGGGACAAGGTCCTACGAGCAGTACTTC. This codes for CASSKTGTRSYEQYF. Full variable domain (rest looked up from reference TRBV19 and TRBJ2-7): DGGITQSPKYLFRKEGQNVTLSCEQNLNHDAMYWYRQDPGQGLRLIYYSQIVNDFQKGDIAEGYSVSREKKESFPLTVTSAQKNPTAFYLCASSKTGTRSYEQYFGPGTRLTVT.

The chain recombines TRBV19 with TRBJ2-1, with D hard to call. The germline CDR1 and CDR2 sequences are LNHDA and SQIVND (reference sequence). The CDR3 is 14 amino acids. Trimming pared 1 base from V and 2 bases from J, leaving 6 bases between. The CDR3 loop reads CASSIGQTYNEQFF. The CDR3 DNA reads TGTGCCAGTAGTATAGGTCAGACCTACAATGAGCAGTTCTTC.

V usage is TRBV27 and J usage is TRBJ2-3, with 12 bases aligning to TRBD2. Germline assignment: CDR1 MNHEY and CDR2 SMNVEV (reference sequence). The trim removed 6 bases at V and 6 bases at J, leaving 1 base unmatched. The CDR3 covers 13 residues. In DNA, the CDR3 is TGTGCCAGCAGGACTAGCGGGAGTGATACGCAGTATTTT. It specifies CASRTSGSDTQYF.

The V call is TRBV11-2, the J call TRBJ1-1; D is unclear. Trimming cost V 5 bases and J 0 bases, with 19 bases left between them. The CDR3 extends over 17 amino acids. Looked up from germline, CDR1 is SGHAT and CDR2 is FQNNGV. CDR3 bases: TGTGCCAGCAGCCCCATGTCGTCGGCAGAGATGAACACTGAAGCTTTCTTT. Its protein product is CASSPMSSAEMNTEAFF.

The rearrangement joins TRBV11-2 to TRBJ1-1, with unresolved D. V was cut by 5 bases and J by 10 bases, with 14 bases left in between. The CDR3 contains 12 residues. Germline values: CDR1 SGHAT, CDR2 FQNNGV. CDR3 sequence reads: CASSAALQGAFF. The CDR3 coding sequence is TGTGCCAGCAGCGCCGCCTTACAAGGAGCTTTCTTT. The complete variable domain, with remaining parts taken from reference TRBV11-2 and TRBJ1-1, reads EAGVAQSPRYKIIEKRQSVAFWCNPISGHATLYWYQQILGQGPKLLIQFQNNGVVDDSQLPKDRFSAERLKGVDSTLKIQPAKLEDSAVYLCASSAALQGAFFGQGTRLTVV.

The chain couples TRBV6-5 to TRBJ2-2, with D perhaps given as TRBD1 or TRBD2 (5 bases each). CDR1 and CDR2 (germline): MNHEY, SVGAGI. V lost 10 bases and J 8 bases, leaving 8 bases between the germline ends. This CDR3 has 10 amino acids. The CDR3 loop is CATWGGELFF. The CDR3 nucleotides read TGTGCCACCTGGGGGGGGGAGCTGTTTTTT.

The J gene is TRBJ2-5, the V gene TRBV7-9, with 8 bases matching TRBD2. CDR3 length: 14 amino acids. Germline CDR1 SEHNR, CDR2 FQNEAQ (reference sequence). Unmatched junction bases numbered 7, after V lost 4 bases and J lost 6 bases. CDR3 sequence (DNA): TGTGCCAGCAGCTCCGGGACTAGTACAAAGACCCAGTACTTC. Residues: CASSSGTSTKTQYF.

Only one count was recorded for this clone. This chain joins TRBV18 and TRBJ1-2; the match to TRBD1 covers 11 bases. The germline V gene has CDR1 KGHSH and CDR2 LQKENI. The V segment lost 1 base and the J segment 6 bases; nucleotides outside the gene matches: 4. This CDR3 contains 15 residues. The CDR3 here is CASSPQGQGAHGYTF. For the CDR3, the DNA is TGTGCCAGCTCACCACAAGGACAGGGGGCCCATGGCTACACCTTC.

The rearrangement uses TRBV5-1 and TRBJ1-1; D gene uncertain. Germline V gene sequence: CDR1 SGHRS, CDR2 YFSETQ. The CDR3 is 15 amino acids. V dropped 4 bases and J dropped 4 bases, with 17 bases sitting between them. CDR3 sequence reads: CASSGRDYGGTEAFF. CDR3 DNA: TGCGCCAGCAGCGGTAGAGATTATGGAGGCACTGAAGCTTTCTTT.

This clone was recorded once. This sequence joins TRBV6-1 and TRBJ2-1; D unresolved. Germline lookup yields CDR1 MNHNS and CDR2 SASEGT. V was trimmed by 2 bases and J by 0 bases, leaving 8 bases between them. This CDR3 is 15 amino acids long. In DNA, the CDR3 is TGTGCCAGCAGTGAACCCCGCCACTCCTACAATGAGCAGTTCTTC. Its protein is CASSEPRHSYNEQFF.

A word on this clone: The junction departs from germline at one end; a sequencing error may be responsible. V and J are TRBV5-6 and TRBJ2-5, with TRBD1 matching over 7 bases. Germline V CDR1 and CDR2: SGHDT, YYEEEE. The CDR3 sequence is 14 residues long. The CDR3 DNA reads as TGTGCTAGCAGTTTCCCCGGGACAGAAGAGACCCAGTACTTC. Protein: CASSFPGTEETQYF.

The rearrangement uses TRBV15 and TRBJ1-5; perhaps TRBD1 as D (6 bases). V was pared by 5 bases and J by 3 bases, with 11 bases between. Germline-derived CDR1 and CDR2 are LNHNV and YYDKDF (reference sequence). The CDR3 loop spans 14 amino acids. CDR3 loop: CATSVGQSNQPQHF. CDR3 nucleotides: TGTGCCACCAGCGTAGGACAGTCCAATCAGCCCCAGCATTTT.

V is TRBV10-3 and J is TRBJ2-1; 10 bases align to TRBD2. Looked up from germline, CDR1 is ENHRY and CDR2 is SYGVKD. The CDR3 runs to 16 residues. V trimming: 6 bases; J trimming: 0 bases; junction bases outside the gene matches: 5. The CDR3 loop reads CAIRGSGGFSYNEQFF. The CDR3 DNA follows: TGTGCCATCAGAGGTAGCGGGGGGTTCTCCTACAATGAGCAGTTCTTC.

This clone was seen a few times. V usage is TRBV7-7 and J usage is TRBJ1-3, with D unclear. CDR1 and CDR2 from the germline V gene are SSHAT and FNYEAQ (reference sequence). This CDR3 region has 13 residues. Trimming pared 1 base from V and 4 bases from J, leaving 5 bases between. This CDR3 is CASSLGPGNTIYF. As DNA, the CDR3 is TGTGCCAGCAGCTTAGGGCCCGGAAACACCATATATTTT.

This clone was observed a single time. The V call is TRBV3-1 (or the pseudogene TRBV3-2), the J call TRBJ1-2; TRBD1 is a possible D gene (5 bases). The V and J ends lost 0 bases and 3 bases respectively, with 11 bases between them. This CDR3 region has 15 residues. Germline CDR1 reads LGHDT; CDR2 reads YNNKEL (reference sequence). DNA for the CDR3: TGTGCCAGCAGCCAAGATACCCGGGGGGACTATGGCTACACCTTC. Translating it yields CASSQDTRGDYGYTF.

This clone showed up just a few times. The chain carries TRBV6-5 and TRBJ1-1; possibly TRBD1 for D (6 bases). With 2 bases removed from V and 1 base from J, the gap between germline ends came to 14 bases. CDR3 length: 16 residues. CDR1 MNHEY and CDR2 SVGAGI come from the germline V gene. The CDR3 DNA reads TGTGCCAGCAGTTACACAGGGCCCTGGGGGAACACTGAAGCTTTCTTT. This encodes CASSYTGPWGNTEAFF.

The V call is TRBV19, the J call TRBJ2-3; 7 positions match TRBD2. Germline V gene data show CDR1 as LNHDA and CDR2 as SQIVND (reference sequence). With 5 bases clipped from V and 2 bases from J, the junction kept 10 bases outside the gene matches. This CDR3 contains 16 residues. The chain's CDR3 is CASSDAGTTITDTQYF. CDR3 nucleotide sequence: TGTGCCAGTAGTGACGCCGGGACTACGATCACAGATACGCAGTATTTT.

This clone came up once. This rearrangement joins TRBV5-1 to TRBJ1-2; 10 positions match TRBD1. CDR1 is SGHRS, CDR2 YFSETQ, per germline. The V and J ends lost 4 bases and 8 bases, in that order; junction bases with no gene match: 14. The CDR3 covers 16 residues. The CDR3 region has the DNA TGCGCCAGCAGCCCACAAGCCGGGACAGGGGCGGGCGGCTACACCTTC. This translates into CASSPQAGTGAGGYTF.